The clone carrying this T cell receptor (beta chain) was recorded a few times. Its specificity is not known. Unique molecular identifiers tagged the TCRbeta library. TCRdb passed the PCR reads through MiXCR, listing each CDR3 protein once. The sample lists around 700,000 distinct CDR3 sequences; around 13% were seen once. This entry belongs to a study of T-cell reconstitution after alpha-beta-depleted transplantation in children. The CDR3 is made up of 13 amino acids. V gave up 3 bases and J gave up 6 bases; unmatched junction bases: 2. Germline lookup yields CDR1 MGHRA and CDR2 YSYEKL. Broader study findings: A year had passed since transplant, and T-cell counts and diversity by then came mostly from newly produced T cells.

This sequence originates from a girl aged 2-15 years with congenital amegakaryocytic thrombocytopenia, due to receive a stem cell transplant. This sample comprised PBMCs, obtained before TCRalphabeta/CD19-depleted stem cell transplant. The chain combines TRBV4-1 with TRBJ1-5; 7 nucleotides line up with TRBD1. CDR3 nucleotide sequence: TGCGCCAGCAGCCAGACAGGGATTCAGCCCCAGCATTTT. Protein: CASSQTGIQPQHF.